A selection of T cell receptor beta chains follows, all from one sample in a study of shared clonotypes between healthy human individuals. Using immunoSEQ multiplex PCR, the repertoire was profiled, and TCRdb retains in-frame clones only, with some absent. The data show about 490,000 clones, with roughly four fifths seen just once and 13% held by the top ten. Specimen: PBMCs. These receptors all stem from a middle-aged woman in good health. Some clones in this sample may be carry-over from other donors' samples. Each CDR3 is given with its conserved first and last residue. Fields, in order: V gene, J gene, clone size, CDR3 protein. Clone size is not always given. Where it is, it says once, few, many or a class for expanded clones.

v_gene: TRBV28
j_gene: TRBJ2-3
abundance: .
CDR3aa: CAASGSSDTQYF

v_gene: TRBV18
j_gene: TRBJ1-5
abundance: .
CDR3aa: CASSPELSGLGVSNQPQHF

v_gene: TRBV11-1
j_gene: TRBJ1-4
abundance: .
CDR3aa: CASSNGRTTTNEKLFF

v_gene: TRBV28
j_gene: TRBJ1-5
abundance: .
CDR3aa: CASRTGTRDQPQHF

v_gene: TRBV4-3
j_gene: TRBJ2-4
abundance: .
CDR3aa: CASSQASSGIQYF

v_gene: TRBV6-6
j_gene: TRBJ1-4
abundance: .
CDR3aa: CASKWTGVFEKLFF

v_gene: TRBV5-1
j_gene: TRBJ2-1
abundance: .
CDR3aa: CASRGEGRNEQFF

v_gene: TRBV5-5
j_gene: TRBJ2-7
abundance: .
CDR3aa: CASSLPRTVDTYEQYF

v_gene: TRBV18
j_gene: TRBJ1-3
abundance: .
CDR3aa: CASSPSAPGSGNTIYF

v_gene: TRBV28
j_gene: TRBJ1-1
abundance: .
CDR3aa: CASSPPRGTEAFF

v_gene: TRBV5-6
j_gene: TRBJ2-7
abundance: .
CDR3aa: CASSGVAGVYEQYF

v_gene: TRBV5-1
j_gene: TRBJ1-1
abundance: .
CDR3aa: CASVQAPGNTEAFF

v_gene: TRBV5-6
j_gene: TRBJ2-7
abundance: .
CDR3aa: CASSFYGGIYEQYF

v_gene: TRBV29-1
j_gene: TRBJ2-1
abundance: .
CDR3aa: CSAVPTSGSRYEQFF

v_gene: TRBV5-1
j_gene: TRBJ2-5
abundance: .
CDR3aa: CASSLAGQGETQYF

v_gene: TRBV2
j_gene: TRBJ2-1
abundance: .
CDR3aa: CASSGGLAGEQFF

v_gene: TRBV27
j_gene: TRBJ2-1
abundance: .
CDR3aa: CASSFPSLAASYNEQFF

v_gene: TRBV5-1
j_gene: TRBJ2-5
abundance: .
CDR3aa: CASSPGRATLQETQYF

v_gene: TRBV28
j_gene: TRBJ1-6
abundance: few
CDR3aa: CASSFQVPDNSPLHF